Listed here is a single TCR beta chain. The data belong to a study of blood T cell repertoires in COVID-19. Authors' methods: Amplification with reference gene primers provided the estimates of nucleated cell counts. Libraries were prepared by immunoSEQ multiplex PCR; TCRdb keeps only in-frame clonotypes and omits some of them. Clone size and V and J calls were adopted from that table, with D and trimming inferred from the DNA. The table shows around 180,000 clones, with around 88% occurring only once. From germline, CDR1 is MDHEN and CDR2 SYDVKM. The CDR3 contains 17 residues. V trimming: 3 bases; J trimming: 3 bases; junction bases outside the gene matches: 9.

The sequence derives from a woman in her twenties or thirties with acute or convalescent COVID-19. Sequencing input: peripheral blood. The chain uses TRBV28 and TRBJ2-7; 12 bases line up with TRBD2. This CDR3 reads CASSLVVGGLAGYEQYF. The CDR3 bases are TGTGCCAGCAGTTTGGTCGTAGGGGGACTAGCGGGCTACGAGCAGTACTTC.